The clone carrying this TCR beta chain turned up a few times. The antigen is not known. Indicated time point: week 23, last vaccination. Every vaccine dose comprised 300 ug of mutant IDH1 20-mer peptide plus topical imiquimod. Sequenced by immunoSEQ multiplex PCR; TCRdb stores in-frame clones only, minus some. The table lists approximately 57,000 clones, about 81% of them singletons, with roughly 8.1% in the top ten. This sample was included in a study of a mutant IDH1 vaccine in newly diagnosed glioma. The sample consisted of PBMCs, taken from a glioma patient whose treatment included an IDH1 peptide vaccine. The receptor's source is a middle-aged woman with glioma. Some clones in this sample may be carry-over from other donors' samples.

CDR3 nucleotides: TGTGCCAGCAGCCTTGGACGGATCCTGAACACTGAAGCTTTCTTT. Amino acid sequence: CASSLGRILNTEAFF. The genes are TRBV5-6 and TRBJ1-1; the D is unclear. V gave up 4 bases and J gave up 0 bases, with 13 bases separating them. The length of the CDR3 is 15 residues. Per germline, CDR1 SGHDT and CDR2 YYEEEE.